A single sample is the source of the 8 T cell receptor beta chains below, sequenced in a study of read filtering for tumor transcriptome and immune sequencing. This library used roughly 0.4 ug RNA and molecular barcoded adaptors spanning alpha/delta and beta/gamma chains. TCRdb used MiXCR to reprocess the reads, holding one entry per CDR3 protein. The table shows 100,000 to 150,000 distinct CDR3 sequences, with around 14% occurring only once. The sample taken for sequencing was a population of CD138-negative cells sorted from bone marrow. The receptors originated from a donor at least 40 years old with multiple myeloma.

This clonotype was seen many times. The CDR3 bases are TGCGCCAGCAGCTCCCGGACAGGACTCGCCCCAGCAGGCGAAAAACTGTTTTTT. Translating it yields CASSSRTGLAPAGEKLFF. V is TRBV5-1 and J is TRBJ1-4, with 7 bases aligning to TRBD1. Germline CDR1 reads SGHRS; CDR2 reads YFSETQ. This CDR3 is built from 18 residues. Trimming at V came to 3 bases and at J to 8 bases, leaving 19 bases not matched to a gene.

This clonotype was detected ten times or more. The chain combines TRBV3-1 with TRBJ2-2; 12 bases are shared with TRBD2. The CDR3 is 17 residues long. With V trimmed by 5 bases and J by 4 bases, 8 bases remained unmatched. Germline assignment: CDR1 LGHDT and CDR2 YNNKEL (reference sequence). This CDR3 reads CASSSSGLAGTTGELFF. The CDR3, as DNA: TGTGCCAGCAGCTCGAGTGGACTAGCGGGAACCACCGGGGAGCTGTTTTTT. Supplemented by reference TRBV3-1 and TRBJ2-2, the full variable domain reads DTAVSQTPKYLVTQMGNDKSIKCEQNLGHDTMYWYKQDSKKFLKIMFSYNNKELIINETVPNRFSPKSPDKAHLNLHINSLELGDSAVYFCASSSSGLAGTTGELFFGEGSRLTVL.

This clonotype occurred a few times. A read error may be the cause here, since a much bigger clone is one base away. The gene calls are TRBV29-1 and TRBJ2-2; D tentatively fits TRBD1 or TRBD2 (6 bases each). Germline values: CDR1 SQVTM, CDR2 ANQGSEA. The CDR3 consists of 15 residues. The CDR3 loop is CGVEDLLGGTGELFF. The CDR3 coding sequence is TGCGGCGTTGAAGATCTTTTAGGGGGGACCGGGGAGCTGTTTTTT.

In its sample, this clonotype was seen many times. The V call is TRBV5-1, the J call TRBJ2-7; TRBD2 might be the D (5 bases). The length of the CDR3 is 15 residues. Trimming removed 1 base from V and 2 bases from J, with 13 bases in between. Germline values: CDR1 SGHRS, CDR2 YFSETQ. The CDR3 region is CASSLSSIGTYEQYF. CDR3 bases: TGCGCCAGCAGCTTGTCTAGCATTGGGACCTACGAGCAGTACTTC.

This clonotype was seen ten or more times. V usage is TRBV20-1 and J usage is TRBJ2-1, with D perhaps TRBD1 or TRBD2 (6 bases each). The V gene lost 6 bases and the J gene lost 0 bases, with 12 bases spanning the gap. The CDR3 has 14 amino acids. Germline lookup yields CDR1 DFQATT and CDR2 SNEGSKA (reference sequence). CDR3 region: CSAEGGGSYNEQFF. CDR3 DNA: TGCAGTGCAGAGGGGGGTGGCTCCTACAATGAGCAGTTCTTC.

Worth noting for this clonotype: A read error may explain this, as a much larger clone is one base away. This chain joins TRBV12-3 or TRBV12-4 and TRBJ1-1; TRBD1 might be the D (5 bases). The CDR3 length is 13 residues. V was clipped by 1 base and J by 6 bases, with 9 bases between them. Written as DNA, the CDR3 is TGTGCCAGCAGTTTAGGATCAGGGCCTGAAGCTTTCTTT. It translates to CASSLGSGPEAFF.

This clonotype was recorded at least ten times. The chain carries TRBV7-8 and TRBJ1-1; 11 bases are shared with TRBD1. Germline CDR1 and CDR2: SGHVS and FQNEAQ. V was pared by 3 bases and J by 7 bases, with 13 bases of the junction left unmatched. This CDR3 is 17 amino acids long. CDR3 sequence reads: CASSFKLSGQGANEAFF. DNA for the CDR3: TGTGCCAGCAGCTTCAAATTAAGTGGACAGGGGGCCAATGAAGCTTTCTTT. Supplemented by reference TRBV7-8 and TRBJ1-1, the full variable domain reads GAGVSQSPRYKVAKRGQDVALRCDPISGHVSLFWYQQALGQGPEFLTYFQNEAQLDKSGLPSDRFFAERPEGSVSTLKIQRTQQEDSAVYLCASSFKLSGQGANEAFFGQGTRLTVV.

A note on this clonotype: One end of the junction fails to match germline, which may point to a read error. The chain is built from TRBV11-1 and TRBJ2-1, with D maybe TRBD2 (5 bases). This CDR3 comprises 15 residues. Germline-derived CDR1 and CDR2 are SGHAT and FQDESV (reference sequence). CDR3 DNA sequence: TGTGCCATCAGCTTAATAGAGGGCTTCTACAATGAGGAGTTCTTC. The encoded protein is CAISLIEGFYNEEFF.